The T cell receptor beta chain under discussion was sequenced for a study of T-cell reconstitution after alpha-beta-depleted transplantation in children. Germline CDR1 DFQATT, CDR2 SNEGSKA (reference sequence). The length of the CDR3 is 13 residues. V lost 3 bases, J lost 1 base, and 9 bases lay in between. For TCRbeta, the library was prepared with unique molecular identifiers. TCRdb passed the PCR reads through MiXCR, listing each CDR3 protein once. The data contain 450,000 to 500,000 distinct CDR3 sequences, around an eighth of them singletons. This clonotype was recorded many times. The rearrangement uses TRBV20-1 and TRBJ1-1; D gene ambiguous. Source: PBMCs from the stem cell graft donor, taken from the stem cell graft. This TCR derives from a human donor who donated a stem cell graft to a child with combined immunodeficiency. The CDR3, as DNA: TGCAGTGCTAGCTTCGACAAGAACACTGAAGCTTTCTTT. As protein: CSASFDKNTEAFF.